This T cell receptor (beta chain) comes out of a study of shared clonotypes between healthy human individuals. Study-wide results and limits: There were few donors, and this limited the genetic and exposure-history diversity represented.

A remark on this clone: What it recognizes is unknown.

The data were produced by immunoSEQ multiplex PCR, yet TCRdb's version contains in-frame clones alone and is incomplete. The table has about 1.4 million clones, 95% to 97% seen once. The CDR3 sequence is 16 residues long. The ends lost 3 bases at V and 7 bases at J; junction bases unmatched: 10. The germline V gene encodes CDR1 LNHDA and CDR2 SQIVND (reference sequence). The rearrangement links TRBV19 to TRBJ2-1, with 9 nucleotides matching TRBD1. Sequencing was carried out using naive CD4+ T cells sorted from blood. This sample's subset: CD45RA+ positively selected. The receptor was derived from a man aged 30 to 45 in good health. CDR3 protein: CASSIAGTGMGNEQFF. The DNA for the CDR3 is TGTGCCAGTAGTATCGCGGGGACAGGGATGGGGAATGAGCAGTTCTTC.